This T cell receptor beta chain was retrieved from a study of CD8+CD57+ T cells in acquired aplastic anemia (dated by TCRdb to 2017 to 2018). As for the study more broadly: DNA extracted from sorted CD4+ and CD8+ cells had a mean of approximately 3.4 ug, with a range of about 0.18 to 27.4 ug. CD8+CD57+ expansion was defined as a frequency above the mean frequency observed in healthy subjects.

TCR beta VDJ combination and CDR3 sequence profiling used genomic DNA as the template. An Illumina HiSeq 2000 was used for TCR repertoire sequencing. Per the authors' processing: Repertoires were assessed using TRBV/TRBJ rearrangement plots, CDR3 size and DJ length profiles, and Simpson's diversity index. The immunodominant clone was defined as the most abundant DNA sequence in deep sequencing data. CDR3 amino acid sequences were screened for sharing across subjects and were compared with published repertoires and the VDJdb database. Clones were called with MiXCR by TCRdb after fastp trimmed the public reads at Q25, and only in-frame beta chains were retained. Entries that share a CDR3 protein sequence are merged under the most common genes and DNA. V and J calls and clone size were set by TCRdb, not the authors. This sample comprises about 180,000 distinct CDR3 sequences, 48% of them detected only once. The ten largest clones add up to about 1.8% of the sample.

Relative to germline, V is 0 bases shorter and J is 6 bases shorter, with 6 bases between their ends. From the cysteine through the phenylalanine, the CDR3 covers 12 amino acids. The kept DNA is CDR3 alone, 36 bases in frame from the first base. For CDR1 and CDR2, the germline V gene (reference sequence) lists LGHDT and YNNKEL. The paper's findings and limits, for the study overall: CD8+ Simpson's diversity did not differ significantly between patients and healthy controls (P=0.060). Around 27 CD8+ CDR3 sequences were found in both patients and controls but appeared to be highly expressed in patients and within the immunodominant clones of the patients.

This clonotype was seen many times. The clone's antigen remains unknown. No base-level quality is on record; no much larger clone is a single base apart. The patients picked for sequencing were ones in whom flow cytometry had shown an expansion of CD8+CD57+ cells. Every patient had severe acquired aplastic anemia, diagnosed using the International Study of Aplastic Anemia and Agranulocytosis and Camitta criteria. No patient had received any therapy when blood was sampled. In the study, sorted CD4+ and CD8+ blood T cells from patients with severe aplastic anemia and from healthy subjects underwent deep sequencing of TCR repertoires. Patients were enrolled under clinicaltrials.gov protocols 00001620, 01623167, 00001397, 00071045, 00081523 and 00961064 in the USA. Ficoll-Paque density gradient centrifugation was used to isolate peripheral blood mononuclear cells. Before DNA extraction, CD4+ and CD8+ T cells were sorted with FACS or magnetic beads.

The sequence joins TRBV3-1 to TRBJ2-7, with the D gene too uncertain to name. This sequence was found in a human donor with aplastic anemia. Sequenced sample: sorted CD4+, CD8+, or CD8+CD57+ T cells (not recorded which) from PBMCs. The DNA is TGTGCCAGCAGCCAAGAGATCTTCGAGCAGTACTTC. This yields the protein CASSQEIFEQYF.